This TCR beta chain was obtained from a study of cytomegalovirus exposure and HLA in healthy donors. Whole-study context: Within the Caucasian-associated ancestry cluster were more than 75% of the 300 to 450 genotyped donors.

The CDR3 loop spans 14 amino acids. Germline CDR1 reads MDHEN; CDR2 reads SYDVKM. V lost 7 bases and J lost 2, with 15 bases in between. As for this clone: Its antigen is as yet unknown.

Study-level findings and limits: Later on, an analysis showed TCR association rates differing by HLA locus, with DRB1 the most and HLA-C the fewest. The study labeled roughly 160 TCR beta chains cytomegalovirus-associated.

In the PCR, 60 Vbeta and 13 Jbeta primers were used. Sequencing was performed with immunoSEQ multiplex PCR; in TCRdb, only in-frame clones are kept and a portion is missing. Of about 77,000 clones in the sample, roughly 80% were seen once. Specimen: PBMCs. The sequence derives from a man aged 35-49 years in good health and CMV-seronegative. The rearrangement links TRBV28 to TRBJ2-7, with a possible D match to TRBD1 (6 bases). The CDR3 DNA sequence: TGTGCCAGCAAACCCGGGACAAACACCTACGAGCAGTACTTC. Amino acid sequence: CASKPGTNTYEQYF. Variable domain in full (rest from reference TRBV28 and TRBJ2-7): DVKVTQSSRYLVKRTGEKVFLECVQDMDHENMFWYRQDPGLGLRLIYFSYDVKMKEKGDIPEGYSVSREKKERFSLILESASTNQTSMYLCASKPGTNTYEQYFGPGTRLTVT.